These T cell receptor beta chains were read from a single sample in a study of cytomegalovirus exposure and HLA in healthy donors. Here immunoSEQ multiplex PCR was the method, and the copy in TCRdb shows in-frame clones only, minus some. In all, the sample yields about 170,000 clones. The specimen was PBMCs. These receptors were taken from a woman aged 18-35 years in good health and CMV-seropositive. The CDR3 runs from the conserved cysteine through the conserved F or W. The D gene is left open where the match is weak.

d_call: TRBD1
cdr3_length: 16
j_call: TRBJ2-1
v_call: TRBV7-9
cdr3_nt: TGTGCCAGCAGCTTAGGGGCAGGGGGCTTTGGAAATGAGCAGTTCTTC
cdr3_aa: CASSLGAGGFGNEQFF

d_call: TRBD1
cdr3_length: 15
j_call: TRBJ2-3
v_call: TRBV11-3
cdr3_nt: TGTGCCAGCAGCCTACGGACAGGTTCGGAAGATACGCAGTATTTT
cdr3_aa: CASSLRTGSEDTQYF

d_call: .
cdr3_length: 13
j_call: TRBJ1-5
v_call: TRBV4-2
cdr3_nt: TGTGCCAGCAGCCAAGATGGGAGTCAGCCCCAGCATTTT
cdr3_aa: CASSQDGSQPQHF

d_call: .
cdr3_length: 13
j_call: TRBJ1-5
v_call: TRBV12-5
cdr3_nt: TGTGCTAGTGGTTTGAGCGGCAATCAGCCCCAGCATTTT
cdr3_aa: CASGLSGNQPQHF

d_call: TRBD2
cdr3_length: 16
j_call: TRBJ2-7
v_call: TRBV10-3
cdr3_nt: TGTGCCATCAGTAGTCAGACTAGCGGGTTGTCCTACGAGCAGTACTTC
cdr3_aa: CAISSQTSGLSYEQYF

d_call: TRBD1
cdr3_length: 15
j_call: TRBJ2-1
v_call: TRBV18
cdr3_nt: TGTGCCAGCTCACCGAGACAGGGGGCTGGCGATGAGCAGTTCTTC
cdr3_aa: CASSPRQGAGDEQFF

d_call: .
cdr3_length: 16
j_call: TRBJ2-1
v_call: TRBV4-3
cdr3_nt: TGCGCCAGCAGCCAAATACGCCCGAGCTCCTACAATGAGCAGTTCTTC
cdr3_aa: CASSQIRPSSYNEQFF

d_call: .
cdr3_length: 15
j_call: TRBJ2-3
v_call: TRBV10-3
cdr3_nt: TGTGCCATCAGTGAATCGGGACTGCGCACAGATACGCAGTATTTT
cdr3_aa: CAISESGLRTDTQYF

d_call: .
cdr3_length: 13
j_call: TRBJ2-3
v_call: TRBV5-6
cdr3_nt: TGTGCCAGCAGCCACAATGGATACAGCCCGCAGTATTTT
cdr3_aa: CASSHNGYSPQYF

d_call: .
cdr3_length: 14
j_call: TRBJ1-5
v_call: TRBV6-1
cdr3_nt: TGTGCCAGCAGCCCCGACAGGACGAGGCAGCCCCAGCATTTT
cdr3_aa: CASSPDRTRQPQHF

d_call: TRBD1
cdr3_length: 15
j_call: TRBJ1-1
v_call: TRBV6-1
cdr3_nt: TGTGCCAGCAGTACCGGGACAGGGGGTTCCACTGAAGCTTTCTTT
cdr3_aa: CASSTGTGGSTEAFF

d_call: .
cdr3_length: 14
j_call: TRBJ1-1
v_call: TRBV30
cdr3_nt: TGTGCCTGGAGTGTAAGGGGGGGGAACACTGAAGCTTTCTTT
cdr3_aa: CAWSVRGGNTEAFF

d_call: TRBD1
cdr3_length: 15
j_call: TRBJ1-1
v_call: TRBV4-2
cdr3_nt: TGTGCCAGCAGCCCCCCAGACAGGGGAGGCACTGAAGCTTTCTTT
cdr3_aa: CASSPPDRGGTEAFF

d_call: .
cdr3_length: 15
j_call: TRBJ1-6
v_call: TRBV6-5
cdr3_nt: TGTGCCAGCAGTTACTTCGCGCAGGGCGATTCACCCCTCCACTTT
cdr3_aa: CASSYFAQGDSPLHF

d_call: TRBD2
cdr3_length: 15
j_call: TRBJ2-1
v_call: TRBV7-3
cdr3_nt: TGTGCCAGCAGCTTAGCGGGGGGGCCGAAAAATGAGCAGTTCTTC
cdr3_aa: CASSLAGGPKNEQFF

d_call: .
cdr3_length: 13
j_call: TRBJ1-6
v_call: TRBV27
cdr3_nt: TGTGCCAGCAGTTTATCGCAGAATTCACCCCTCCACTTT
cdr3_aa: CASSLSQNSPLHF

d_call: .
cdr3_length: 20
j_call: TRBJ2-6
v_call: TRBV4-3
cdr3_nt: TGCGCCAGCAGCCAAGATCAATCGGTCAGGGGCTTCTCTGGGGCCAACGTCCTGACTTTC
cdr3_aa: CASSQDQSVRGFSGANVLTF

d_call: .
cdr3_length: 13
j_call: TRBJ2-7
v_call: TRBV4-3
cdr3_nt: TGCGCCAGCAGCCAGAGACAGGCCTACGAGCAGTACTTC
cdr3_aa: CASSQRQAYEQYF

d_call: TRBD2
cdr3_length: 18
j_call: TRBJ2-3
v_call: TRBV4-3
cdr3_nt: TGCGCCAGCAGCCAAGGGTGGACTAGCGGGGAACGTACAGATACGCAGTATTTT
cdr3_aa: CASSQGWTSGERTDTQYF

d_call: .
cdr3_length: 14
j_call: TRBJ1-2
v_call: TRBV4-2
cdr3_nt: TGTGCCAGCAGCCAAACGATAGCTAACTATGGCTACACCTTC
cdr3_aa: CASSQTIANYGYTF

d_call: .
cdr3_length: 14
j_call: TRBJ2-5
v_call: TRBV4-2
cdr3_nt: TGTGCCAGCAGCCAAGGAGGGGGTTCGGAGACCCAGTACTTC
cdr3_aa: CASSQGGGSETQYF

d_call: .
cdr3_length: 12
j_call: TRBJ1-5
v_call: TRBV5-6
cdr3_nt: TGTGCCAGCCAATTGTTCGGTCAGCCCCAGCATTTT
cdr3_aa: CASQLFGQPQHF

d_call: TRBD1
cdr3_length: 16
j_call: TRBJ2-3
v_call: TRBV19
cdr3_nt: TGTGCCAGTACCCCCAGGGGGACAGGGGGCACAGATACGCAGTATTTT
cdr3_aa: CASTPRGTGGTDTQYF

d_call: TRBD2
cdr3_length: 14
j_call: TRBJ2-7
v_call: TRBV6-1
cdr3_nt: TGTGCCAGCAGGATAGCGGGGGGGCCCTACGAGCAGTACTTC
cdr3_aa: CASRIAGGPYEQYF

d_call: .
cdr3_length: 12
j_call: TRBJ2-3
v_call: TRBV5-1
cdr3_nt: TGCGCCAGCAGCTTGGGGCACGATACGCAGTATTTT
cdr3_aa: CASSLGHDTQYF

d_call: TRBD2
cdr3_length: 14
j_call: TRBJ2-1
v_call: TRBV6-1
cdr3_nt: TGTGCCAGCAGTTCAGCGGGGGGAGACGATGAGCAGTTCTTC
cdr3_aa: CASSSAGGDDEQFF

d_call: TRBD2
cdr3_length: 16
j_call: TRBJ2-1
v_call: TRBV4-1
cdr3_nt: TGCGCCAGCAGCCCGGGGACTAGCTTGTCCTACAATGAGCAGTTCTTC
cdr3_aa: CASSPGTSLSYNEQFF

d_call: .
cdr3_length: 14
j_call: TRBJ2-2
v_call: TRBV30
cdr3_nt: TGTGCCTGGAGAAACGCCCCGGGCACCGGGGAGCTGTTTTTT
cdr3_aa: CAWRNAPGTGELFF

d_call: .
cdr3_length: 12
j_call: TRBJ2-7
v_call: TRBV19
cdr3_nt: TGTGCCAGTGGCGGAGGAGCCTACGAGCAGTACTTC
cdr3_aa: CASGGGAYEQYF

d_call: .
cdr3_length: 13
j_call: TRBJ2-1
v_call: TRBV15
cdr3_nt: TGTGCCACCAGCGCCCGTTTTGGGAGTGAGCAGTTCTTC
cdr3_aa: CATSARFGSEQFF

d_call: TRBD1
cdr3_length: 13
j_call: TRBJ1-5
v_call: TRBV19
cdr3_nt: TGTGCCAGTACCGACAGGGTAACGCAGCCCCAGCATTTT
cdr3_aa: CASTDRVTQPQHF

d_call: .
cdr3_length: 14
j_call: TRBJ2-7
v_call: TRBV7-9
cdr3_nt: TGTGCCAGCAGCTTAGCAGGGGAAAGGTACGAGCAGTACTTC
cdr3_aa: CASSLAGERYEQYF

d_call: TRBD1
cdr3_length: 14
j_call: TRBJ1-1
v_call: TRBV7-9
cdr3_nt: TGTGCCAGCAGCCCGTGGACAGGGAACACTGAAGCTTTCTTT
cdr3_aa: CASSPWTGNTEAFF

d_call: .
cdr3_length: 13
j_call: TRBJ2-7
v_call: TRBV18
cdr3_nt: TGTGCCAGCTCACCACGATTATCCTACGAGCAGTACTTC
cdr3_aa: CASSPRLSYEQYF

d_call: .
cdr3_length: 15
j_call: TRBJ2-7
v_call: TRBV27
cdr3_nt: TGTGCCAGCAGTATGGTAAATTCGGGGAACTACGAGCAGTACTTC
cdr3_aa: CASSMVNSGNYEQYF

d_call: .
cdr3_length: 16
j_call: TRBJ1-6
v_call: TRBV7-2
cdr3_nt: TGTGCCAGCAGCTCATGGACAGCTGGACGGAATTCACCCCTCCACTTT
cdr3_aa: CASSSWTAGRNSPLHF

d_call: .
cdr3_length: 15
j_call: TRBJ2-3
v_call: TRBV9
cdr3_nt: TGTGCCAGCAGCGCCCCTCTGGAGGGCGCAGATACGCAGTATTTT
cdr3_aa: CASSAPLEGADTQYF

d_call: .
cdr3_length: 15
j_call: TRBJ1-3
v_call: TRBV25-1
cdr3_nt: TGTGCCAGTTTCCCGGAGGCCTACTCTGGAAACACCATATATTTT
cdr3_aa: CASFPEAYSGNTIYF

d_call: TRBD1
cdr3_length: 16
j_call: TRBJ2-1
v_call: TRBV30
cdr3_nt: TGTGCCTGGGGGGGAGACCGGGACAGACAGACTAATGAGCAGTTCTTC
cdr3_aa: CAWGGDRDRQTNEQFF

d_call: .
cdr3_length: 15
j_call: TRBJ2-1
v_call: TRBV4-1
cdr3_nt: TGCGCCAGCAGGGGGGACACCGGCCCCCACAATGAGCAGTTCTTC
cdr3_aa: CASRGDTGPHNEQFF

d_call: TRBD2
cdr3_length: 14
j_call: TRBJ2-3
v_call: TRBV5-6
cdr3_nt: TGTGCCAGCAGCCCTAGCGGAACAGCAGATACGCAGTATTTT
cdr3_aa: CASSPSGTADTQYF

d_call: TRBD2
cdr3_length: 19
j_call: TRBJ2-2
v_call: TRBV9
cdr3_nt: TGTGCCAGCAGCGTGCGCGGACTAGCGGGGTCCAAAAACACCGGGGAGCTGTTTTTT
cdr3_aa: CASSVRGLAGSKNTGELFF

d_call: TRBD1
cdr3_length: 16
j_call: TRBJ1-2
v_call: TRBV5-6
cdr3_nt: TGTGCCAGCAGCTTGGTGGTAGGGGGCGCCTCCTATGGCTACACCTTC
cdr3_aa: CASSLVVGGASYGYTF

d_call: TRBD1
cdr3_length: 15
j_call: TRBJ2-7
v_call: TRBV7-7
cdr3_nt: TGTGCCAGCAGCCCGTCTGAGGGACAGGGCTACGAGCAGTACTTC
cdr3_aa: CASSPSEGQGYEQYF

d_call: .
cdr3_length: 12
j_call: TRBJ2-3
v_call: TRBV6-6
cdr3_nt: TGTGCCAGCAGTTCCTTCACAGATACGCAGTATTTT
cdr3_aa: CASSSFTDTQYF

d_call: TRBD2
cdr3_length: 16
j_call: TRBJ2-1
v_call: TRBV27
cdr3_nt: TGTGCCAGCAGTCCCCTAGGCGGGAGTTCCTACAATGAGCAGTTCTTC
cdr3_aa: CASSPLGGSSYNEQFF

d_call: .
cdr3_length: 13
j_call: TRBJ2-2
v_call: TRBV7-2
cdr3_nt: TGTGCCAGCAGCAACTTCAGGGCAGGGGAGCTGTTTTTT
cdr3_aa: CASSNFRAGELFF

d_call: .
cdr3_length: 11
j_call: TRBJ2-5
v_call: TRBV27
cdr3_nt: TGTGCCAGCAGGACGGGAGAGACCCAGTACTTC
cdr3_aa: CASRTGETQYF

d_call: TRBD1
cdr3_length: 15
j_call: TRBJ1-5
v_call: TRBV7-9
cdr3_nt: TGTGCCAGCAGCCCCGGGACAGGGGTAAATCAGCCCCAGCATTTT
cdr3_aa: CASSPGTGVNQPQHF

d_call: TRBD1
cdr3_length: 15
j_call: TRBJ2-6
v_call: TRBV19
cdr3_nt: TGTGCCAGTAGGTGGGACAGTTCTGGGGCCAACGTCCTGACTTTC
cdr3_aa: CASRWDSSGANVLTF

d_call: .
cdr3_length: 13
j_call: TRBJ1-1
v_call: TRBV5-4
cdr3_nt: TGTGCCAGCAGCTTGGCGGAGGACACTGAAGCTTTCTTT
cdr3_aa: CASSLAEDTEAFF

d_call: TRBD2
cdr3_length: 16
j_call: TRBJ2-1
v_call: TRBV4-1
cdr3_nt: TGCGCCAGCAGCCAGACACCTAGCGGGGGGATCTATGAGCAGTTCTTC
cdr3_aa: CASSQTPSGGIYEQFF

d_call: TRBD2
cdr3_length: 17
j_call: TRBJ2-7
v_call: TRBV5-4
cdr3_nt: TGTGCCAGCAGCCGAAAAACCGGGACTAGCGTCGGCTACGAGCAGTACTTC
cdr3_aa: CASSRKTGTSVGYEQYF

d_call: .
cdr3_length: 17
j_call: TRBJ1-6
v_call: TRBV6-4
cdr3_nt: TGTGCCAGCAGTGACTCTCGTTCCGGTCCCTATAATTCACCCCTCCACTTT
cdr3_aa: CASSDSRSGPYNSPLHF

d_call: TRBD1
cdr3_length: 15
j_call: TRBJ2-3
v_call: TRBV4-1
cdr3_nt: TGCGCCAGCAGCCAAGATGCAAAACAGGGGGACACGCAGTATTTT
cdr3_aa: CASSQDAKQGDTQYF

d_call: .
cdr3_length: 15
j_call: TRBJ1-2
v_call: TRBV5-4
cdr3_nt: TGTGCCAGCAGCCCTCCGGAGGGTAAAAACTATGGCTACACCTTC
cdr3_aa: CASSPPEGKNYGYTF